This T cell receptor (beta chain) was sequenced for a study of human T cells and chemical hapten exposure. The sample's time point: patch test 2, 6 weeks after DPC sensitization. As to treatment: therapeutic diphenylcyclopropenone sensitization with weekly scalp DPC. General study results and limits: All donors were alopecia patients, so their immunity may differ from that of healthy people.

This clonotype was counted between two and nine times. Its antigen remains unknown. One entry per CDR3 protein, called by TCRdb with MiXCR from the RACE reads. The sample holds fewer than 85,000 distinct CDR3 sequences, about 9.4% seen once. The source of this sequence is a young woman with alopecia areata. Some clones in this sample may be carry-over from other donors' samples. Sequences were derived from whole blood, sampled in connection with sensitization to the hapten diphenylcyclopropenone (DPC).

The CDR3 loop reads CASSFQGQGAGELFF. The CDR3 DNA reads as TGTGCCAGCAGCTTCCAGGGACAGGGGGCCGGGGAGCTGTTTTTT. V is TRBV11-3 and J is TRBJ2-2; TRBD1 matches at 11 bases. J lost 6 bases, V lost 3 bases, and 3 bases had no gene match. Germline V gene lookup returns CDR1 SGHNT and CDR2 YENEEA. The CDR3 loop spans 15 amino acids.